Following are 24 T cell receptor beta chains from one sample sequenced in a study of response to subunit inactivated influenza vaccine. TCRdb independently ran MiXCR on the RT-PCR reads; one entry per CDR3 protein. The sample records about 570,000 distinct CDR3 sequences, about 12% being singletons. The sample was PBMCs from blood, taken on the day of vaccination. The receptors were sampled from a man aged 45-60 years who received an inactivated influenza vaccine.

This clonotype showed up just a few times. The rearrangement uses TRBV15 and TRBJ2-7; 7 bases fit TRBD2. The CDR3 runs 15 residues. V was clipped by 1 base and J by 4 bases; unmatched bases: 7. CDR1 LNHNV and CDR2 YYDKDF come from the germline V gene (reference sequence). The CDR3 is CATSRGFAGVYEQYF. In DNA form, the CDR3 reads TGTGCCACCAGCAGAGGTTTCGCGGGAGTGTACGAGCAGTACTTC.

This sequence joins TRBV5-1 and TRBJ2-7; 9 bases match TRBD1. This CDR3 spans 15 amino acids. The V and J ends lost 6 bases and 0 bases, in that order; junction bases with no gene match: 7. Germline V gene lookup returns CDR1 SGHRS and CDR2 YFSETQ. The CDR3 here is CASNLGQGLSYEQYF. The CDR3 DNA follows: TGCGCCAGCAACCTGGGACAGGGTCTCTCCTACGAGCAGTACTTC.

The CDR3 DNA reads TGTGCCAGCAGCCCTGGCCCGGGCCGCCATCGGGACACTGAAGCTTTCTTT. Its protein is CASSPGPGRHRDTEAFF. The chain couples TRBV7-3 to TRBJ1-1; the D is unclear. V gave up 5 bases and J gave up 3 bases, with 22 bases separating them. The V gene's germline CDR1 is SGHTA and CDR2 FQGTGA. The CDR3 covers 17 residues.

CDR3 DNA: TGTGCCAGCATCCGGGACAGGGCAACCGGCACTGAAGCTTTCTTT. Amino acids: CASIRDRATGTEAFF. V and J are TRBV12-3 or TRBV12-4 and TRBJ1-1, with 9 bases identical to TRBD1. V gave up 7 bases and J gave up 4 bases; unmatched junction bases: 10. The CDR3 contains 15 residues.

This clonotype was recorded only once. The rearrangement joins TRBV20-1 to TRBJ2-2; D remains unclear. V lost 8 bases and J 4 bases, leaving 14 bases between the germline ends. CDR1 and CDR2 (germline): DFQATT, SNEGSKA (reference sequence). This CDR3 comprises 13 residues. CDR3 protein: CSTFPEVTGELFF. Here the CDR3 DNA reads TGCAGTACCTTCCCCGAGGTCACCGGGGAGCTGTTTTTT.

The J gene is TRBJ1-3, the V gene TRBV5-1; 7 bases align to TRBD1. V dropped 4 bases and J dropped 3; count of bases not matched to a gene: 4. The V gene's germline CDR1 is SGHRS and CDR2 YFSETQ. The CDR3 consists of 14 residues. In nucleotides, the CDR3 is TGCGCCAGCAGCCGGGACAGATATGGAAACACCATATATTTT. Its protein is CASSRDRYGNTIYF.

This clonotype was seen at least ten times. The chain uses TRBV12-3 or TRBV12-4 and TRBJ2-7, with D perhaps matching TRBD2 (5 bases). The ends were cut back, 4 bases at V and 2 bases at J, with 6 bases in the middle. The CDR3 loop spans 12 amino acids. The CDR3 reads CASSSGTYEQYF. The CDR3, as DNA: TGTGCCAGCAGTTCCGGGACCTACGAGCAGTACTTC.

This clonotype was detected a few times. This chain joins TRBV10-3 and TRBJ2-3, with D possibly TRBD1 on 6 matching bases. V lost 10 bases and J 2 bases, leaving 13 bases between the germline ends. Germline-derived CDR1 and CDR2 are ENHRY and SYGVKD. The length of the CDR3 is 13 residues. The CDR3 DNA follows: TGTGCCAGCCGGTGGACAGCCACAGATACGCAGTATTTT. Amino acid sequence: CASRWTATDTQYF.

The chain employs TRBV11-2 and TRBJ2-3; 8 nucleotides line up with TRBD1. V trimming: 1 base; J trimming: 5 bases; junction bases outside the gene matches: 8. Germline V gene data show CDR1 as SGHAT and CDR2 as FQNNGV. This CDR3 has 16 amino acids. The CDR3 protein is CASSLVGQGILDTQYF. The CDR3 DNA reads TGTGCCAGCAGCTTAGTAGGACAGGGAATTCTAGATACGCAGTATTTT.

The chain uses TRBV5-6 and TRBJ1-2, with TRBD1 matching 8 bases. The CDR3 has 15 residues. Trimming removed 4 bases from V and 8 bases from J; junction bases left unmatched: 13. Germline V gene data show CDR1 as SGHDT and CDR2 as YYEEEE. CDR3 nucleotide sequence: TGTGCCAGCAGCCCTGCCCCAGGACAGGGTCAGGGCTACACCTTC. Residues: CASSPAPGQGQGYTF.

This clonotype was observed a handful of times. The chain's CDR3 is CASSQPARLKDQPQHF. The CDR3 nucleotides read TGTGCCAGCAGCCAACCAGCCCGGCTAAAGGATCAGCCCCAGCATTTT. The chain links TRBV14 to TRBJ1-5, with D unresolved. CDR1 and CDR2 from the germline V gene are SGHDN and FVKESK. V shed 2 bases and J shed 5 bases, with 16 bases lying between them. CDR3 length: 16 amino acids.

A few counts support this clonotype. The chain has TRBV20-1 and TRBJ1-2; D not resolved. V was trimmed by 1 base and J by 7 bases, leaving 22 bases between them. The CDR3 covers 16 residues. CDR1 is DFQATT, CDR2 SNEGSKA, per germline (reference sequence). The CDR3 protein is CSARALGGIRTTGYTF. The CDR3 region has the DNA TGCAGTGCTAGAGCCCTCGGAGGGATTCGGACTACTGGCTACACCTTC.

J is TRBJ2-7 and V is TRBV4-2; 9 bases map to TRBD1. There are 14 residues in the CDR3. Germline CDR1 is LGHNA and CDR2 is YNFKEQ. The trim removed 5 bases at V and 0 bases at J, leaving 2 bases unmatched. The CDR3 coding sequence is TGTGCCAGCAGCGGGACAGGGACCTCCTACGAGCAGTACTTC. Amino acid sequence: CASSGTGTSYEQYF.

This clonotype showed up many times. The chain combines TRBV6-5 with TRBJ2-7, with D hard to call. CDR3 size: 12 residues. V was shortened by 6 bases and J by 3 bases, with 9 bases between the two germline ends. The germline gives CDR1 MNHEY, CDR2 SVGAGI. As DNA, the CDR3 is TGTGCCAGCAGCTCATCAGGCTACGAGCAGTACTTC. Translated, it gives CASSSSGYEQYF.

There are a few counts of this clonotype. The chain links TRBV12-3 or TRBV12-4 to TRBJ2-1; D possibly corresponds to TRBD2 (6 bases). The CDR3 consists of 13 residues. Trimming shortened V by 7 bases and J by 12 bases, and 19 bases separated the two germline ends. The CDR3 DNA follows: TGTGCCAGCACGCGGCGGGACGACGGGGGGCAGTTCTTC. Translated: CASTRRDDGGQFF.

V gene TRBV27 combines with J gene TRBJ2-3; TRBD1 or TRBD2 may be the D gene (6 bases each). The CDR3 totals 15 residues. CDR1 and CDR2 (germline): MNHEY, SMNVEV (reference sequence). Trimming pared 1 base from V and 6 bases from J, leaving 14 bases between. The DNA for the CDR3 is TGTGCCAGCAGTTTATACGGGGGCGGGCTGGATACGCAGTATTTT. Translating it yields CASSLYGGGLDTQYF.

The chain's CDR3 is CASSPPLQIVQETQYF. The CDR3 coding sequence is TGTGCCAGCTCACCACCGTTGCAGATAGTCCAAGAGACCCAGTACTTC. The chain couples TRBV18 to TRBJ2-5; D remains ambiguous. With 0 bases removed from V and 1 base from J, the gap between germline ends came to 12 bases. Germline V gene sequence: CDR1 KGHSH, CDR2 LQKENI. CDR3 size: 16 residues.

This clonotype turned up a few times. V usage is TRBV6-1 and J usage is TRBJ2-1, with TRBD2 matching 8 bases. The length of the CDR3 is 14 residues. Losses at the gene ends were 11 bases for V and 7 bases for J; bases not matched to a gene: 13. Germline V CDR1 and CDR2: MNHNS, SASEGT. The CDR3 loop is CAAQERGQWNEQFF. CDR3 coding DNA: TGTGCCGCACAAGAGCGGGGGCAGTGGAATGAGCAGTTCTTC.

The chain employs TRBV13 and TRBJ2-1; 12 positions match TRBD2. CDR1 and CDR2 (germline): PRHDT, FYEKMQ (reference sequence). With 5 bases clipped from V and 0 bases from J, the junction kept 11 bases outside the gene matches. There are 19 residues in the CDR3. The CDR3 nucleotides are TGTGCCAGCAGCCCCAGGCTAGCGGGAGGGCTGAGCTCCTACAATGAGCAGTTCTTC. Protein: CASSPRLAGGLSSYNEQFF.

This clonotype was seen at least ten times. The chain couples TRBV4-3 to TRBJ1-2; possibly TRBD1 for D (6 bases). The CDR3 runs to 13 residues. Trimming removed 6 bases from V and 2 bases from J, with 10 bases in between. The V gene's germline CDR1 is LGHNA and CDR2 YSLEER. CDR3 coding DNA: TGCGCCAGCAGTCAACAGGGCAACTATGGCTACACCTTC. Residues: CASSQQGNYGYTF.

This clonotype has a count of ten or more. This chain joins TRBV6-2 or TRBV6-3 and TRBJ1-5; maybe TRBD1 (5 bases). Trimming left V 10 bases short and J 7 bases short, with 17 bases between. Germline CDR1 MNHEY, CDR2 SVGEGT. The CDR3 has 13 residues. DNA of the CDR3: TGTGCCACAAACCGGGACCTAGGGCAGCCCCAGCATTTT. It encodes CATNRDLGQPQHF.

V usage is TRBV4-2 and J usage is TRBJ2-3; possible D gene TRBD2, 6 bases. V dropped 0 bases and J dropped 0 bases, with 16 bases sitting between them. Germline lookup yields CDR1 LGHNA and CDR2 YNFKEQ. CDR3 size: 18 residues. CDR3 sequence: CASSQEGAYGGSTDTQYF. The CDR3 region has the DNA TGTGCCAGCAGCCAAGAAGGGGCATATGGGGGGAGCACAGATACGCAGTATTTT.

V and J are TRBV14 and TRBJ1-5; no definite D call. Germline V gives CDR1 SGHDN, CDR2 FVKESK. CDR3 length: 13 amino acids. V gave up 0 bases and J gave up 9 bases, with 9 bases separating them. The CDR3 region has the DNA TGTGCCAGCAGCCAAGATCCCCGGGGGCCCCAGCATTTT. As protein: CASSQDPRGPQHF.

This clonotype showed up many times. The gene calls are TRBV5-6 and TRBJ1-1, with D maybe TRBD1 (5 bases). The CDR3 length is 15 residues. Germline V gene sequence: CDR1 SGHDT, CDR2 YYEEEE. V was trimmed by 3 bases and J by 0 bases, leaving 12 bases between them. CDR3 residues: CASSSPGVMNTEAFF. The CDR3 DNA sequence: TGTGCCAGCAGCTCACCGGGGGTCATGAACACTGAAGCTTTCTTT.